The clone carrying this T cell receptor beta chain was found many times. This entry belongs to a study of T-cell memory formation after mild COVID-19. A single record per CDR3 protein comes from TCRdb applying MiXCR to the 5' RACE reads. The sample holds more than 150,000 distinct CDR3 sequences, approximately 10% seen once. Germline values: CDR1 LGHNA, CDR2 YSLEER. The CDR3 sequence is 15 residues long. The V end was cut by 0 bases, the J end by 0 bases, with 8 bases between. This rearrangement joins TRBV4-3 to TRBJ1-1; a weak D match, TRBD1 (6 bases). Sequenced sample: PBMCs or a T cell subset sorted from them (not recorded which). The clonotype originates from a man younger than 35 who had mild COVID-19 (a few samples of this study predate the infection). Cell type and time point are not known. CDR3 DNA: TGCGCCAGCAGCCAAGAAACAGGGATGAACACTGAAGCTTTCTTT. Its translation: CASSQETGMNTEAFF.